This T cell receptor (beta chain) was captured by sequencing in a study of cytomegalovirus exposure and HLA in healthy donors. Overall study findings and caveats: Rare TCR sequences predominated, though certain public TCRs were found in many donors. 164 TCR beta chains were listed as cytomegalovirus-associated.

The germline gives CDR1 MNHNY, CDR2 SVGAGI (reference sequence). The CDR3 spans 16 residues. V lost 2 bases and J lost 0; bases outside the gene matches: 4. The data were produced by immunoSEQ multiplex PCR, yet TCRdb's version contains in-frame clones alone and is incomplete. The table records hundreds of thousands of clones, approximately 83% of them present only once. This clone was recorded a few times. The antigen remains undetermined. The TCR comes from a woman in her 30s in good health and CMV-seropositive. The sample consisted of PBMCs. The chain is built from TRBV6-6 and TRBJ1-2; TRBD1 matches at 9 bases. CDR3 amino acids: CASSYTRQGANYGYTF. CDR3 DNA: TGTGCCAGCAGTTACACCCGACAGGGGGCTAACTATGGCTACACCTTC.